The 4 T cell receptor beta chains below were found in one sample sequenced in a study of blood T cells in healthy people across ages. A second PCR of about 7 to 12 cycles used a sample-barcoded 5' primer and a J-beta primer mix. MiXCR, run by TCRdb on the 5' RACE reads, gives a single entry per CDR3 protein. This sample has approximately 1.5 million distinct CDR3 sequences, with under 55% found just once. The sample consisted of blood. The receptors were sampled from a woman under 30 in good health.

Written as DNA, the CDR3 is TGCGCCAGCAGCCGGACTAGCTTTTCGCCCTACGAGCAGTACTTC. It encodes CASSRTSFSPYEQYF. The chain combines TRBV5-1 with TRBJ2-7; the match to TRBD2 covers 8 bases. Germline V CDR1 and CDR2: SGHRS, YFSETQ. This CDR3 spans 15 amino acids. V gave up 4 bases and J gave up 2 bases; unmatched junction bases: 8.

In this sample, this clonotype turned up a few times. The chain has TRBV12-3 or TRBV12-4 and TRBJ2-1, with unresolved D. CDR3 length: 14 amino acids. V lost 3 bases and J lost 3, with 9 bases in between. The CDR3 nucleotides are TGTGCCAGCAGTTTTTCGGCCGTCTACAATGAGCAGTTCTTC. This gives the protein CASSFSAVYNEQFF.

The V gene is TRBV6-6, the J gene TRBJ2-1; D ambiguous. V was clipped by 8 bases and J by 0 bases, with 17 bases between them. CDR3 length: 16 residues. Germline assignment: CDR1 MNHNY and CDR2 SVGAGI (reference sequence). In nucleotides, the CDR3 is TGTGCCAGCGCACCCCCCTTCGGAAGCTCCTACAATGAGCAGTTCTTC. Translation: CASAPPFGSSYNEQFF.

This chain links TRBV15 with TRBJ1-2, with D perhaps TRBD1 (6 bases). Trimming took off 0 bases at V and 8 bases at J, with 19 bases between the two ends. The CDR3 has 16 amino acids. Germline V gene lookup returns CDR1 LNHNV and CDR2 YYDKDF (reference sequence). The CDR3 reads CATSRDEGQFAFGYTF. The CDR3 DNA sequence: TGTGCCACCAGCAGAGATGAAGGACAGTTTGCTTTCGGCTACACCTTC.